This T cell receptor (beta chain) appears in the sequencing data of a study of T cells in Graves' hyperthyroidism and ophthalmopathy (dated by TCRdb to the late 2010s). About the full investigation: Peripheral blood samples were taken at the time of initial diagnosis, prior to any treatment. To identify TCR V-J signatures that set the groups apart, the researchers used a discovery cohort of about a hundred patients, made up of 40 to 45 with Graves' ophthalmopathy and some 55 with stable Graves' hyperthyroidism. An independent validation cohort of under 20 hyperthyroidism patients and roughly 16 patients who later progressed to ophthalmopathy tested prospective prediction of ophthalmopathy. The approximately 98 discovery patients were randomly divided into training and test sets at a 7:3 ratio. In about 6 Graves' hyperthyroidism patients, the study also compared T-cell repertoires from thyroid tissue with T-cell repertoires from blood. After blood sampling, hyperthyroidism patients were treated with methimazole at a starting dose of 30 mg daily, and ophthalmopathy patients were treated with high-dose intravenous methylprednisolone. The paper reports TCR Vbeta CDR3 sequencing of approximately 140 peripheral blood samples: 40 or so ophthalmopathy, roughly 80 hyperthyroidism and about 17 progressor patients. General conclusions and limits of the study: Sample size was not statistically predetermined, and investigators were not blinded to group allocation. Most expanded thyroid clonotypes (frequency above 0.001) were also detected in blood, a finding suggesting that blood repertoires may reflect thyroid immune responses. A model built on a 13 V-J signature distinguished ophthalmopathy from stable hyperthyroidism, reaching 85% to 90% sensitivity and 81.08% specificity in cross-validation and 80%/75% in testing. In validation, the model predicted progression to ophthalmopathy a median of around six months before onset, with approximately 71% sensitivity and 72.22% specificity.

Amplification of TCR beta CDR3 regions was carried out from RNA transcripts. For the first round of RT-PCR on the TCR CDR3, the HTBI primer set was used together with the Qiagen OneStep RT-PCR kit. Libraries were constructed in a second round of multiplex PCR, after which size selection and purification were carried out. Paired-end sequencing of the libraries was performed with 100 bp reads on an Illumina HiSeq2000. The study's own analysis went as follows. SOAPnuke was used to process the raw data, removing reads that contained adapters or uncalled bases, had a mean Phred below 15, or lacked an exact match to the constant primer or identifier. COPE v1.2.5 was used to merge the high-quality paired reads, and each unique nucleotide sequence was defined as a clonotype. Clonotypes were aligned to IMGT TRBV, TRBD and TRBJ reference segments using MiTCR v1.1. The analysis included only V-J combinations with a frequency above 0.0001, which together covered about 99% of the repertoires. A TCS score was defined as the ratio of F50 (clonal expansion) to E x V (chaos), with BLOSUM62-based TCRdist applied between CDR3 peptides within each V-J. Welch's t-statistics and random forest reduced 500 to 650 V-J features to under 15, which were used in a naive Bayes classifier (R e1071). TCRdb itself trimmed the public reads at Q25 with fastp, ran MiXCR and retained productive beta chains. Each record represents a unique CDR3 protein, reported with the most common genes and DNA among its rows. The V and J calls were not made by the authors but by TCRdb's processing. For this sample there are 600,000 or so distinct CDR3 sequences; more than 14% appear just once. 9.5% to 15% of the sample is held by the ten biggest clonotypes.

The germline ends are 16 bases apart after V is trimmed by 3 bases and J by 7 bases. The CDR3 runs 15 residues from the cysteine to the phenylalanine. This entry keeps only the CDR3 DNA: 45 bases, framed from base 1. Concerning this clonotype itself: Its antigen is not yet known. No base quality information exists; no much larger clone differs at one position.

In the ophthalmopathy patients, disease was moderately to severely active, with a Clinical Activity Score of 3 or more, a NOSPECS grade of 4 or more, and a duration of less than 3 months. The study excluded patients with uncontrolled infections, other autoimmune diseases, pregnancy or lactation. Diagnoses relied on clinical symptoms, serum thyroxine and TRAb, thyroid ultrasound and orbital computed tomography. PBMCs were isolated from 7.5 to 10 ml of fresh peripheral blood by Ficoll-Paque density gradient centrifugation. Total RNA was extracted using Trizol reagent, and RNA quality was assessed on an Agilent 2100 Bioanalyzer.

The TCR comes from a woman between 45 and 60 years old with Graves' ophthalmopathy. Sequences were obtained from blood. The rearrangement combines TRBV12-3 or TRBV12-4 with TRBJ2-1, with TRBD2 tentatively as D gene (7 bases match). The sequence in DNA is TGTGCCAGCAGTTTTTCCAGGGGAGGGTCTAATGAGCAGTTCTTC. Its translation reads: CASSFSRGGSNEQFF.